Following are 27 T cell receptor beta chains from one sample sequenced in a study of cytotoxic CD8 clonotypes in ibrutinib-treated CLL. The repertoire was sequenced with immunoSEQ multiplex PCR; TCRdb's copy has only in-frame clones and lacks some. The table has approximately 120,000 clones, approximately 81% seen once. The sample in question was PBMCs, obtained after 24 months of ibrutinib treatment. All receptors derive from a human donor with chronic lymphocytic leukemia.

This chain links TRBV5-1 with TRBJ2-1; D is perhaps TRBD2 (6 bases). CDR3 length: 13 residues. Between the trimmed V and J ends, which lost 3 bases and 11 bases, there was a span of 15 bases. The germline V gene encodes CDR1 SGHRS and CDR2 YFSETQ. This chain's CDR3 is CASSWGELEQQFF. The CDR3 bases are TGCGCCAGCAGCTGGGGGGAACTAGAACAGCAGTTCTTC.

The rearrangement uses TRBV5-5 and TRBJ1-4, with a tentative D call TRBD1 (5 bases). The CDR3 is 14 residues long. Trimming removed 0 bases at V and 8 bases at J, with 11 bases between. In germline, CDR1 is SGHKS, CDR2 YYEKEE (reference sequence). The CDR3 sequence is CASSLEGRDEKLFF. DNA of the CDR3: TGTGCCAGCAGCTTGGAGGGGAGGGACGAAAAACTGTTTTTT.

V is TRBV18 and J is TRBJ1-4; 10 nucleotides line up with TRBD1. CDR1 and CDR2 (germline): KGHSH, LQKENI. CDR3 size: 17 residues. The V segment lost 6 bases and the J segment 8 bases; nucleotides outside the gene matches: 15. The CDR3 bases are TGTGCCAGCTCCGCCGGGACAGGGGTCGCGAGGATGGAAAAACTGTTTTTT. Amino acids: CASSAGTGVARMEKLFF.

The rearrangement joins TRBV5-4 to TRBJ1-2, with D unresolved. Germline lookup yields CDR1 SGHNT and CDR2 YYREEE (reference sequence). V shed 4 bases and J shed 4 bases, with 14 bases lying between them. CDR3 length: 14 amino acids. CDR3 protein: CASSGPGALYGYTF. Here the CDR3 DNA reads TGTGCCAGCAGCGGCCCGGGCGCCCTCTATGGCTACACCTTC.

V gene TRBV30 combines with J gene TRBJ2-3, with D maybe TRBD2 (6 bases). Germline-derived CDR1 and CDR2 are GTSNPN and SVGIG (reference sequence). V was clipped by 2 bases and J by 0 bases, with 15 bases between them. The CDR3 loop spans 16 amino acids. CDR3 protein: CAWSWAGRASTDTQYF. The CDR3 DNA sequence: TGTGCCTGGAGTTGGGCGGGGAGAGCTAGCACAGATACGCAGTATTTT.

The genes are TRBV30 and TRBJ2-7; 7 bases line up with TRBD1. The CDR3 covers 13 residues. V lost 3 bases, J lost 6 bases, and 8 bases stayed unmatched. The germline CDR1 and CDR2 sequences are GTSNPN and SVGIG (reference sequence). The CDR3 sequence is CAWSPTTGVEQYF. The CDR3 nucleotides read TGTGCCTGGAGCCCAACTACAGGGGTCGAGCAGTACTTC.

V gene TRBV7-2 combines with J gene TRBJ1-5; D is unresolved. This CDR3 has 17 amino acids. V was clipped by 2 bases and J by 0 bases, with 14 bases between them. CDR1 is SGHTA, CDR2 FQGNSA, per germline. This CDR3 reads CASSLTGPLNSNQPQHF. The CDR3 bases are TGTGCCAGCAGCTTAACCGGGCCTCTCAATAGCAATCAGCCCCAGCATTTT.

The chain joins TRBV7-9 to TRBJ1-1; D not certain. The V gene's germline CDR1 is SEHNR and CDR2 FQNEAQ (reference sequence). V lost 2 bases to trimming and J lost 0 bases, with 10 bases between them. The CDR3 length is 15 residues. CDR3 sequence: CASSLLRQLNTEAFF. As DNA, the CDR3 is TGTGCCAGCAGCTTACTCAGGCAATTGAACACTGAAGCTTTCTTT.

The chain carries TRBV5-1 and TRBJ2-5; D unclear. The CDR3 spans 17 residues. V dropped 4 bases and J dropped 5 bases, with 24 bases sitting between them. The germline gives CDR1 SGHRS, CDR2 YFSETQ. The CDR3: CASSPRSSLWSRETQYF. The CDR3 region has the DNA TGCGCCAGCAGCCCTAGGTCTAGTCTTTGGTCCCGGGAGACCCAGTACTTC. Drawing the rest from reference TRBV5-1 and TRBJ2-5, the complete variable domain is KAGVTQTPRYLIKTRGQQVTLSCSPISGHRSVSWYQQTPGQGLQFLFEYFSETQRNKGNFPGRFSGRQFSNSRSEMNVSTLELGDSALYLCASSPRSSLWSRETQYFGPGTRLLVL.

The chain couples TRBV28 to TRBJ1-2; TRBD1 agrees at 12 bases. J lost 7 bases, V lost 6 bases, and 9 bases had no gene match. Germline V lookup: CDR1 MDHEN, CDR2 SYDVKM. CDR3 length equals 15 residues. This chain's CDR3 is CASSGWDRGLSGYTF. As DNA, the CDR3 is TGTGCCAGCAGCGGATGGGACAGGGGGCTTTCTGGCTACACCTTC.

This chain joins TRBV6-4 and TRBJ1-2; D is uncertain. V lost 0 bases and J lost 0, with 8 bases in between. Germline assignment: CDR1 MRHNA and CDR2 SNTAGT. The CDR3 is made up of 15 amino acids. DNA of the CDR3: TGTGCCAGCAGTGACTCCTACAGATCTAACTATGGCTACACCTTC. Its translation: CASSDSYRSNYGYTF.

The chain links TRBV7-2 to TRBJ2-7; 16 bases agree with TRBD2. J was trimmed by 7 bases and V by 5 bases; bases with no gene match: 8. Germline CDR1 is SGHTA and CDR2 is FQGNSA. This CDR3 comprises 16 residues. CDR3 sequence (DNA): TGTGCCAGCAGCCTGGGGACTAGCGGGGGGGCTGGTGAGCAGTACTTC. This gives the protein CASSLGTSGGAGEQYF.

The count of this clone is one. J is TRBJ2-1 and V is TRBV7-2; tentatively, D is TRBD1 or TRBD2 (5 bases each). This CDR3 has 11 amino acids. Trimming stripped 3 bases from V and 11 bases from J, with 8 bases between. Germline values: CDR1 SGHTA, CDR2 FQGNSA. The CDR3 protein is CASSFRDQQFF. CDR3 nucleotides: TGTGCCAGCAGCTTCCGGGACCAGCAGTTCTTC.

Concerning this clone itself: The sample carries other DNA sequences with the same CDR3. V is TRBV5-1 and J is TRBJ1-2; TRBD1 aligns across 7 bases. CDR1 is SGHRS and CDR2 is YFSETQ in the germline V gene. V trimming: 4 bases; J trimming: 1 base; junction bases outside the gene matches: 4. This CDR3 region has 14 residues. CDR3: CASSLTGVNYGYTF. DNA for the CDR3: TGCGCCAGCAGCCTCACAGGGGTTAACTATGGCTACACCTTC.

This chain uses TRBV18 with TRBJ1-3, with no clear D. There are 14 residues in the CDR3. The germline V gene has CDR1 KGHSH and CDR2 LQKENI. V lost 6 bases and J lost 4, with 13 bases in between. DNA for the CDR3: TGTGCCAGCTCGCAGTCCCGCGGAGGAAACACCATATATTTT. Translating gives CASSQSRGGNTIYF.

V usage is TRBV18 and J usage is TRBJ1-4; tentatively, D is TRBD1 (6 bases). V lost 4 bases and J lost 3, with 21 bases in between. The CDR3 loop spans 18 amino acids. The germline V gene encodes CDR1 KGHSH and CDR2 LQKENI. CDR3 protein: CASSLSPHLGGSNEKLFF. CDR3 DNA: TGTGCCAGCTCACTCTCACCTCACCTAGGGGGTTCTAATGAAAAACTGTTTTTT. The full variable domain, rest sourced from reference TRBV18 and TRBJ1-4, is NAGVMQNPRHLVRRRGQEARLRCSPMKGHSHVYWYRQLPEEGLKFMVYLQKENIIDESGMPKERFSAEFPKEGPSILRIQQVVRGDSAAYFCASSLSPHLGGSNEKLFFGSGTQLSVL.

This chain joins TRBV9 and TRBJ1-2, with TRBD1 identical over 7 bases. V lost 0 bases, J lost 4 bases, and 3 bases stayed unmatched. From germline, CDR1 is SGDLS and CDR2 YYNGEE. The CDR3 sequence is 14 residues long. CDR3 sequence: CASSVDRGGYGYTF. The CDR3 nucleotides read TGTGCCAGCAGCGTAGACAGGGGTGGCTATGGCTACACCTTC.

This chain uses TRBV19 with TRBJ2-6; D ambiguous. Germline loops: CDR1 LNHDA, CDR2 SQIVND (reference sequence). There are 16 residues in the CDR3. V lost 6 bases and J 4 bases, leaving 16 bases between the germline ends. CDR3 in amino acids: CASSLDPPRGANVLTF. CDR3 coding DNA: TGTGCCAGTAGCCTAGATCCTCCCCGCGGGGCCAACGTCCTGACTTTC.

This clone was observed a single time. J is TRBJ1-4 and V is TRBV7-2; no reliable D call. Trimming shortened V by 1 base and J by 0 bases, and 9 bases separated the two germline ends. The CDR3 has 16 residues. Germline values: CDR1 SGHTA, CDR2 FQGNSA. CDR3 region: CASSLGSVATNEKLFF. DNA for the CDR3: TGTGCCAGCAGCTTAGGGTCAGTTGCAACTAATGAAAAACTGTTTTTT.

V gene TRBV13 combines with J gene TRBJ2-7; a possible D gene is TRBD1 (7 bases). The ends were cut back, 5 bases at V and 2 bases at J, with 13 bases in the middle. CDR1 is PRHDT and CDR2 is FYEKMQ in the germline V gene (reference sequence). The CDR3 totals 14 residues. The CDR3 DNA is TGTGCCAGCAGCCAGGGGGGAGGCCCCTACGAGCAGTACTTC. This codes for CASSQGGGPYEQYF.

Points on this clone: A much larger clonotype is one base distant, so this may be a read error. The chain uses TRBV6-6 and TRBJ1-2, with 7 bases matching TRBD1. Germline CDR1 MNHNY, CDR2 SVGAGI (reference sequence). This CDR3 has 12 amino acids. V lost 6 bases, J lost 4 bases, and 2 bases stayed unmatched. CDR3 in DNA: TGTGCCAGCAGACAGGGGAGCTATGGCTACACCTTC. This sequence encodes CASRQGSYGYTF.

The chain employs TRBV18 and TRBJ1-4, with unresolved D. V lost 2 bases to trimming and J lost 5 bases, with 12 bases between them. CDR3 length equals 15 residues. Germline V CDR1 and CDR2: KGHSH, LQKENI. The CDR3 DNA reads TGTGCCAGCTCACCAAATCACAGCCAAAATGAAAAACTGTTTTTT. Protein: CASSPNHSQNEKLFF.

V and J are TRBV11-3 and TRBJ2-1; 7 bases are a match to TRBD2. This CDR3 contains 18 residues. The V segment lost 0 bases and the J segment 6 bases; nucleotides outside the gene matches: 14. Germline V CDR1 and CDR2: SGHNT, YENEEA. CDR3 sequence reads: CASSLESAGSGVRNEQFF. CDR3 sequence (DNA): TGTGCCAGCAGCTTAGAGTCCGCAGGGAGCGGGGTTCGCAATGAGCAGTTCTTC.

The chain has TRBV18 and TRBJ1-1; TRBD1 might be the D (6 bases). V lost 0 bases and J lost 3, with 11 bases in between. CDR1 and CDR2 (germline): KGHSH, LQKENI. The CDR3 runs to 15 residues. This chain's CDR3 is CASSPPGARDTEAFF. The CDR3, as DNA: TGTGCCAGCTCACCACCGGGGGCGCGGGACACTGAAGCTTTCTTT.

J is TRBJ1-1 and V is TRBV6-6; D not certain. Germline V CDR1 and CDR2: MNHNY, SVGAGI (reference sequence). The germline V and J ends were trimmed by 0 bases and 2 bases, with 7 bases remaining between them. The CDR3 runs to 14 residues. CDR3 amino acids: CASSYSNRNTEAFF. As DNA, the CDR3 is TGTGCCAGCAGTTACTCGAACCGTAACACTGAAGCTTTCTTT.

The V and J genes are TRBV30 and TRBJ2-7, with D unclear. This CDR3 region has 13 residues. Germline lookup yields CDR1 GTSNPN and CDR2 SVGIG (reference sequence). V dropped 5 bases and J dropped 5 bases, with 16 bases sitting between them. This CDR3 is CAWAWSRVDEQYF. The DNA for the CDR3 is TGTGCCTGGGCTTGGAGCAGAGTGGACGAGCAGTACTTC.

The sample holds a few counts of this clone. The CDR3 loop is CASNVPGGRSEAFF. The CDR3 DNA follows: TGTGCCAGCAATGTCCCGGGGGGAAGGTCTGAAGCTTTCTTT. The chain has TRBV28 and TRBJ1-1; D perhaps matches TRBD1 (5 bases). This CDR3 has 14 residues. The germline gives CDR1 MDHEN, CDR2 SYDVKM. The V end was cut by 7 bases, the J end by 6 bases, with 18 bases between.